The 10 T cell receptor beta chains below all came from one sample that was sequenced in a study of blood T cell repertoires in COVID-19. The protocol was immunoSEQ multiplex PCR, while the TCRdb copy is restricted to in-frame clones and leaves out a portion. The sample shows approximately 250,000 clones, roughly 85% of them seen only once. Sequencing used peripheral blood. Source of these receptors: a man aged 50 to 59 with COVID-19, enrolled during active disease.

This clone was seen only once. This chain joins TRBV28 and TRBJ1-5, with D possibly TRBD1 on 5 matching bases. V was pared by 6 bases and J by 4 bases, with 13 bases between. Germline V CDR1 and CDR2: MDHEN, SYDVKM. CDR3 length: 14 residues. The CDR3 spells CASRVQGGNQPQHF. The CDR3 nucleotides read TGTGCCAGCAGGGTGCAGGGAGGAAATCAGCCCCAGCATTTT.

This chain connects TRBV4-1 to TRBJ2-2; 7 positions match TRBD1. J was trimmed by 4 bases and V by 2 bases; bases with no gene match: 13. This CDR3 region has 18 residues. Germline V lookup: CDR1 MGHRA, CDR2 YSYEKL. DNA of the CDR3: TGCGCCAGCAGCCAATCGGGACAGCGATCAATCGTCACCGGGGAGCTGTTTTTT. Translating gives CASSQSGQRSIVTGELFF.

The chain combines TRBV14 with TRBJ1-2; a weak D match, TRBD1 (5 bases). Germline V gene lookup returns CDR1 SGHDN and CDR2 FVKESK. The ends were cut back, 0 bases at V and 8 bases at J, with 16 bases in the middle. The CDR3 is made up of 15 amino acids. The CDR3 protein is CASSQDLGVLFGYTF. The DNA of the CDR3 is TGTGCCAGCAGCCAAGATCTAGGGGTCCTCTTCGGCTACACCTTC.

Only a few counts were recorded for this clone. The sample carries other DNA sequences with the same CDR3. The rearrangement uses TRBV28 and TRBJ2-5, with D uncertain. CDR1 is MDHEN, CDR2 SYDVKM, per germline. The CDR3 contains 11 residues. The V end lost 3 bases, the J end lost 3 bases, and 2 bases lay between the germline ends. The CDR3 protein is CASSFEETQYF. The CDR3 DNA is TGTGCCAGCAGTTTCGAAGAGACCCAGTACTTC.

The V and J genes are TRBV4-3 and TRBJ2-3, with D possibly TRBD2 on 7 matching bases. The CDR3 runs 15 residues. The V and J ends lost 0 bases and 8 bases respectively, with 15 bases between them. Germline V gene lookup returns CDR1 LGHNA and CDR2 YSLEER. The CDR3 region is CASSQERGGLGTQYF. CDR3 bases: TGCGCCAGCAGCCAAGAGAGGGGGGGCCTTGGTACGCAGTATTTT.

The chain recombines TRBV6-5 with TRBJ1-4; the D gene is possibly TRBD1 (5 bases). CDR1 is MNHEY and CDR2 is SVGAGI in the germline V gene. V gave up 0 bases and J gave up 6 bases, with 14 bases separating them. This CDR3 comprises 16 residues. The CDR3 DNA follows: TGTGCCAGCAGTTACTCGATTGGACAAAGGGATGAAAAACTGTTTTTT. Its translation: CASSYSIGQRDEKLFF.

V gene TRBV5-1 combines with J gene TRBJ1-1; D gene uncertain. The CDR3 covers 14 residues. Germline V gene sequence: CDR1 SGHRS, CDR2 YFSETQ. V was pared by 0 bases and J by 4 bases, with 10 bases between. The CDR3 DNA sequence: TGCGCCAGCAGCTTGGGAGCGGGGAGCACTGAAGCTTTCTTT. This encodes CASSLGAGSTEAFF.

The chain combines TRBV28 with TRBJ2-7; no clear D gene. The CDR3 totals 14 residues. Germline CDR1 is MDHEN and CDR2 is SYDVKM. Trimming took off 3 bases at V and 6 bases at J, with 15 bases between the two ends. The CDR3 bases are TGTGCCAGCAGTTTTTTGCGCCAATCCGGCGAGCAGTACTTC. Translation gives CASSFLRQSGEQYF.

This chain joins TRBV27 and TRBJ2-6; tentatively, D is TRBD1 (6 bases). The germline CDR1 and CDR2 sequences are MNHEY and SMNVEV (reference sequence). This CDR3 region has 17 residues. V lost 2 bases and J lost 0, with 11 bases in between. CDR3 in amino acids: CASSLRQGYSGANVLTF. The DNA for the CDR3 is TGTGCCAGCAGTTTACGGCAGGGGTACTCTGGGGCCAACGTCCTGACTTTC.

The CDR3 coding sequence is TGTGCCAGCAGTTACACAAGTCTCCGACTAGGAGGTCCCTACGAGCAGTACTTC. Protein sequence: CASSYTSLRLGGPYEQYF. The chain has TRBV6-2 or TRBV6-3 and TRBJ2-7; D perhaps matches TRBD2 (6 bases). The CDR3 spans 18 residues. Trimming shortened V by 2 bases and J by 2 bases, and 22 bases separated the two germline ends. Germline V gene data show CDR1 as MNHEY and CDR2 as SVGEGT.